The 10 T cell receptor beta chains given below trace back to one sample, sequenced in a study of a mutant IDH1 vaccine in newly diagnosed glioma. Their recognized antigens are unknown. Clones were sequenced by immunoSEQ multiplex PCR, and TCRdb holds only the in-frame ones, with some missing. The table records tens of thousands of clones, 70% to 90% of them present only once. Time point given: week 35, safety follow-up. The vaccine gave 300 ug of a 20-mer mutant IDH1 peptide subcutaneously per dose. The source material was PBMCs, sampled from a glioma patient whose treatment included an IDH1 peptide vaccine. These receptors all stem from a man in his forties or fifties with glioma.

This rearrangement joins TRBV7-9 to TRBJ2-7; TRBD2 is a possible D gene (6 bases). The germline CDR1 and CDR2 sequences are SEHNR and FQNEAQ (reference sequence). The ends were cut back, 5 bases at V and 2 bases at J, with 13 bases in the middle. The CDR3 has 14 amino acids. The CDR3 here is CASSPSSETYEQYF. The CDR3, as DNA: TGTGCCAGCAGCCCCTCTAGCGAGACCTACGAGCAGTACTTC.

The chain combines TRBV2 with TRBJ1-2, with 8 nucleotides matching TRBD1. V lost 8 bases to trimming and J lost 8 bases; unmatched junction nucleotides: 7. The CDR3 contains 12 residues. Germline CDR1 and CDR2: SNHLY and FYNNEI. The CDR3 sequence: CASVKDRGGYTF. The CDR3 DNA is TGTGCCAGCGTTAAAGACAGGGGCGGCTACACCTTC. The whole variable domain, remainder taken from reference TRBV2 and TRBJ1-2, is EPEVTQTPSHQVTQMGQEVILRCVPISNHLYFYWYRQILGQKVEFLVSFYNNEISEKSEIFDDQFSVERPDGSNFTLKIRSTKLEDSAMYFCASVKDRGGYTFGSGTRLTVV.

The chain carries TRBV6-6 and TRBJ2-5, with TRBD2 matching over 7 bases. V lost 7 bases to trimming and J lost 2 bases; unmatched junction nucleotides: 4. The CDR3 contains 13 residues. CDR1 and CDR2 (germline): MNHNY, SVGAGI (reference sequence). In nucleotides, the CDR3 is TGTGCCAGCACTTCTAGCGGTCAAGAGACCCAGTACTTC. Its protein product is CASTSSGQETQYF.

The chain has TRBV5-1 and TRBJ1-1, with D possibly being TRBD1 (5 bases). V was cut by 4 bases and J by 1 base, with 8 bases left in between. Germline values: CDR1 SGHRS, CDR2 YFSETQ. This CDR3 is built from 13 residues. The chain's CDR3 is CASSGGENTEAFF. CDR3 bases: TGCGCCAGCAGCGGAGGGGAGAACACTGAAGCTTTCTTT.

The V and J genes are TRBV29-1 and TRBJ2-7, with 7 positions matching TRBD2. The CDR3 runs 12 residues. CDR1 and CDR2 from the germline V gene are SQVTM and ANQGSEA. The trim removed 7 bases at V and 4 bases at J, leaving 7 bases unmatched. The CDR3 region has the DNA TGCAGCGCTAAGGGAGGGAGTTACGAGCAGTACTTC. Amino acid sequence: CSAKGGSYEQYF.

With regard to this clone: An end of the junction differs from the germline gene, which may be a read error. The rearrangement links TRBV11-2 to TRBJ1-1; D possibly corresponds to TRBD1 (6 bases). Per the germline V gene, CDR1 is SGHAT and CDR2 is FQNNGV. The CDR3 is made up of 14 amino acids. The CDR3: CASSLKNTGGKRIF. CDR3 nucleotides: TGTGCCAGCAGCTTAAAGAATACTGGGGGCAAGCGGATCTTT.

The V call is TRBV7-2, the J call TRBJ2-5; D gene unclear. V was cut by 1 base and J by 4 bases, with 7 bases left in between. CDR1 and CDR2 from the germline V gene are SGHTA and FQGNSA. CDR3 length equals 13 residues. As DNA, the CDR3 is TGTGCCAGCAGCTTAGTTTACGGAGAGACCCAGTACTTC. It is translated as CASSLVYGETQYF.

The chain couples TRBV5-6 to TRBJ2-7, with D possibly matching TRBD1 (6 bases). CDR1 and CDR2 from the germline V gene are SGHDT and YYEEEE. CDR3 length: 14 amino acids. The V gene lost 4 bases and the J gene lost 0 bases, with 11 bases spanning the gap. This CDR3 is CASSQLTGSYEQYF. CDR3 DNA: TGTGCCAGCAGCCAACTGACAGGCTCCTACGAGCAGTACTTC.

In its sample, this clone was seen a few times. The gene calls are TRBV2 and TRBJ1-1, with D uncertain. Germline CDR1 SNHLY, CDR2 FYNNEI. Trimming stripped 4 bases from V and 3 bases from J, with 9 bases between. CDR3 length: 13 residues. The CDR3 DNA is TGTGCCAGCAGTGCCCAGTTCGACACTGAAGCTTTCTTT. The encoded protein is CASSAQFDTEAFF.

The rearrangement joins TRBV5-8 to TRBJ1-5, with D possibly being TRBD1 (5 bases). The germline V and J ends were trimmed by 6 bases and 5 bases, with 12 bases remaining between them. From germline, CDR1 is SGHTS and CDR2 YDEGEE. This CDR3 comprises 13 residues. This CDR3 is CASTLGGDQPQHF. The CDR3 DNA follows: TGTGCCAGCACCCTGGGGGGGGATCAGCCCCAGCATTTT.